These 18 T cell receptor beta chains were sequenced from one sample in a study of T cells expressing NK-cell markers. TCRdb reworked the 5' RACE reads into one entry per CDR3 protein, no DNA. The listing records around 100,000 distinct CDR3 sequences. Material: blood T cells: a sorted CD56 or NKG2C T cell subset, CD4+ or CD8+ T cells, or bulk PBMC T cells (not recorded which). The receptors derive from a woman between 18 and 69 years old in good health.

This chain uses TRBV4-3 with TRBJ2-4. Germline V CDR1 and CDR2: LGHNA, YSLEER. This CDR3 is built from 14 residues. This CDR3 is CASSQVRAKNIQYF.

The genes are TRBV10-3 and TRBJ2-2; TCRdb's D gene call, TRBD2, goes unchecked for lack of DNA. This CDR3 spans 16 amino acids. From germline, CDR1 is ENHRY and CDR2 SYGVKD. The CDR3 sequence: CAISDFGLATTGELFF.

V and J are TRBV4-1 and TRBJ2-7. The germline V gene encodes CDR1 MGHRA and CDR2 YSYEKL. This CDR3 is built from 15 residues. Here the CDR3 reads CASSQDNGGDYEQYF.

The CDR3 is CATSKNGGNTEAFF. This sequence joins TRBV15 and TRBJ1-1; there is no DNA to check the TCRdb D call of TRBD1. This CDR3 is built from 14 residues. Germline V gives CDR1 LNHNV, CDR2 YYDKDF (reference sequence).

The chain recombines TRBV12-3 or TRBV12-4 with TRBJ2-3; TCRdb selects TRBD2, and the lack of DNA leaves this call unchecked. This CDR3 is 18 amino acids long. The chain's CDR3 is CASSELAGERHSTDTQYF.

The chain recombines TRBV12-3 or TRBV12-4 with TRBJ1-2; TCRdb lists TRBD1, though no DNA is available to test this call. This CDR3 comprises 16 residues. CDR3 protein: CASSLLRDTSNYGYTF.

CDR3 sequence reads: CASSLGGVRETQYF. V usage is TRBV28 and J usage is TRBJ2-5; TCRdb names TRBD1, which stays unverified in the absence of DNA. The CDR3 covers 14 residues. Germline loops: CDR1 MDHEN, CDR2 SYDVKM. The whole variable domain, filled in from reference TRBV28 and TRBJ2-5, reads DVKVTQSSRYLVKRTGEKVFLECVQDMDHENMFWYRQDPGLGLRLIYFSYDVKMKEKGDIPEGYSVSREKKERFSLILESASTNQTSMYLCASSLGGVRETQYFGPGTRLLVL.

The rearrangement uses TRBV9 and TRBJ1-2; there is no DNA to check the TCRdb D call of TRBD1. The CDR3 totals 14 residues. CDR1 and CDR2 (germline): SGDLS, YYNGEE. CDR3 residues: CASSLDRGGYGYTF.

The V call is TRBV2, the J call TRBJ2-5; without DNA, the TCRdb call of TRBD2 cannot be checked. There are 13 residues in the CDR3. Germline-derived CDR1 and CDR2 are SNHLY and FYNNEI. CDR3: CANQGGLEETQYF.

The J gene is TRBJ2-5, the V gene TRBV7-6; no DNA is available, so the TRBD1 call from TCRdb remains unchecked. The V gene's germline CDR1 is SGHVS and CDR2 FNYEAQ. The length of the CDR3 is 12 residues. This CDR3 is CASSLAGGLQYF.

The gene calls are TRBV5-6 and TRBJ2-2; TCRdb outputs TRBD2, but without DNA this stays unchecked. The CDR3 contains 15 residues. Germline V gives CDR1 SGHDT, CDR2 YYEEEE. The CDR3 loop is CASSLGGPVTGELFF.

The CDR3 loop reads CASSEGGGEETQYF. The chain combines TRBV9 with TRBJ2-5. This CDR3 region has 14 residues. Per the germline V gene, CDR1 is SGDLS and CDR2 is YYNGEE.

The rearrangement links TRBV19 to TRBJ2-1; TCRdb picks TRBD1, but there is no DNA to check that call. The length of the CDR3 is 14 residues. Germline CDR1 is LNHDA and CDR2 is SQIVND (reference sequence). The CDR3 is CASGGTTGYNEQFF.

The V and J genes are TRBV12-3 or TRBV12-4 and TRBJ2-2; TCRdb's D call, TRBD2, is unchecked because there is no DNA. CDR3 length: 17 amino acids. The CDR3 protein is CASSPGLAGADFGELFF.

The chain recombines TRBV12-3 or TRBV12-4 with TRBJ2-1; TCRdb's D call of TRBD1 is untestable without DNA. This CDR3 region has 11 residues. The CDR3 loop reads CASSLPGEQFF.

The V and J genes are TRBV29-1 and TRBJ1-1; TCRdb's D gene call, TRBD1, goes unchecked for lack of DNA. CDR3 length: 14 amino acids. The V gene's germline CDR1 is SQVTM and CDR2 ANQGSEA. CDR3 sequence: CSVSGGSVGTEAFF.

This chain uses TRBV19 with TRBJ2-7. The CDR3 is 13 amino acids. Germline values: CDR1 LNHDA, CDR2 SQIVND (reference sequence). CDR3 sequence reads: CASSMGFAYEQYF.

J is TRBJ2-1 and V is TRBV24-1; TCRdb's D gene call, TRBD1, goes unchecked for lack of DNA. CDR1 is KGHDR, CDR2 SFDVKD, per germline. The CDR3 consists of 16 residues. CDR3 in amino acids: CATSDFPGRAFNEQFF.